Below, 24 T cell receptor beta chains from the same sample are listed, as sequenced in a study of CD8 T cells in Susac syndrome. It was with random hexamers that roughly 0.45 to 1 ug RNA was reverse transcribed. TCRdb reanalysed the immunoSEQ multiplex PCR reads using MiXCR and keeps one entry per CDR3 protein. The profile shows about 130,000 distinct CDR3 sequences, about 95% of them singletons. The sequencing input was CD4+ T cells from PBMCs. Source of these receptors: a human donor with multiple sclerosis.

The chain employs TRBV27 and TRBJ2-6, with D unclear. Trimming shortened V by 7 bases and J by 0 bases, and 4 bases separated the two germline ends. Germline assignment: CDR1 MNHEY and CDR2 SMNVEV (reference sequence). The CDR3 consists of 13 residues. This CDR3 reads CASMTSGANVLTF. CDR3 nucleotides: TGTGCCAGCATGACCTCTGGGGCCAACGTCCTGACTTTC. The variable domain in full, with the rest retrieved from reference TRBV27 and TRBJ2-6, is EAQVTQNPRYLITVTGKKLTVTCSQNMNHEYMSWYRQDPGLGLRQIYYSMNVEVTDKGDVPEGYKVSRKEKRNFPLILESPSPNQTSLYFCASMTSGANVLTFGAGSRLTVL.

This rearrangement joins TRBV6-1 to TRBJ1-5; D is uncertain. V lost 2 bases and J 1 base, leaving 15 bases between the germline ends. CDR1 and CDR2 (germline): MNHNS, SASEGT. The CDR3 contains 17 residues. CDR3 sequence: CASSERFAGGSNQPQHF. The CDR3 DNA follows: TGTGCCAGCAGTGAACGGTTTGCGGGTGGAAGCAATCAGCCCCAGCATTTT.

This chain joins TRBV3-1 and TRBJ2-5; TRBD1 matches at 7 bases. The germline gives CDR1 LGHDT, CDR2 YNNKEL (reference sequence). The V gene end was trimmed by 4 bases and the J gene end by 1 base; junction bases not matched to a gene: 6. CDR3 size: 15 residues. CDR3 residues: CASSPGQSIQETQYF. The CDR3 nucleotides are TGTGCCAGCAGCCCGGGACAGTCTATCCAAGAGACCCAGTACTTC.

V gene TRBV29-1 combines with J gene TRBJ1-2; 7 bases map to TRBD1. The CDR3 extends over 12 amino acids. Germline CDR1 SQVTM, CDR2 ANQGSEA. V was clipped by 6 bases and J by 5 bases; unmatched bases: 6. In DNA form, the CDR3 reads TGCAGCGTGAAGGGACAGCAATATGGCTACACCTTC. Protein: CSVKGQQYGYTF.

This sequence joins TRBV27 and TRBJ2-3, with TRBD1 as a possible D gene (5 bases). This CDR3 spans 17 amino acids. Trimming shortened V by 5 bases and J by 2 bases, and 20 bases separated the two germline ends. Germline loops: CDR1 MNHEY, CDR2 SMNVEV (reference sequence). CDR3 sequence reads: CASSPSQGFGHTDTQYF. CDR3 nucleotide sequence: TGTGCCAGCAGTCCGTCCCAGGGCTTTGGGCACACAGATACGCAGTATTTT.

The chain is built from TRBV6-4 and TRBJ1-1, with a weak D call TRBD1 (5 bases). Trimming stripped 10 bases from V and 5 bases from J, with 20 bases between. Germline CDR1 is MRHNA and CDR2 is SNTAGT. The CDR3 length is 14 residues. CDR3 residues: CATHGPGRETEAFF. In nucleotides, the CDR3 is TGTGCCACCCACGGGCCGGGCAGGGAAACTGAAGCTTTCTTT.

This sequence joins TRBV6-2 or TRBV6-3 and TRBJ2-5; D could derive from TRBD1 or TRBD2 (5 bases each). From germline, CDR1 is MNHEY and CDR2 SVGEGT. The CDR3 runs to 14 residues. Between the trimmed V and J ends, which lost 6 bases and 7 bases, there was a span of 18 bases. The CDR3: CASSPKTLGVTQYF. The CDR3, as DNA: TGTGCCAGCAGCCCAAAGACCCTGGGGGTGACCCAGTACTTC.

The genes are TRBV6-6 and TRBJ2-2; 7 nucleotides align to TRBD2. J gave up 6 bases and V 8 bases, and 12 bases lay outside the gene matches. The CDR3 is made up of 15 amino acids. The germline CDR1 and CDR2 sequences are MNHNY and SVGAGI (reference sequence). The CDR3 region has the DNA TGTGCCAGCCTTGGAGCGGGAATGGAGGCCGGGGAGCTGTTTTTT. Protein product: CASLGAGMEAGELFF.

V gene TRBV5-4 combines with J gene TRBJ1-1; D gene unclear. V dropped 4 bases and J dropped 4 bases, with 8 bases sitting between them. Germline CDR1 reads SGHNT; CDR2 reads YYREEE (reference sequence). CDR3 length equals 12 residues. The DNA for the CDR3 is TGTGCCAGCAGCCTTTGGCGCACTGAAGCTTTCTTT. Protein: CASSLWRTEAFF. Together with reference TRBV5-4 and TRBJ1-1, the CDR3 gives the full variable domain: ETGVTQSPTHLIKTRGQQVTLRCSSQSGHNTVSWYQQALGQGPQFIFQYYREEENGRGNFPPRFSGLQFPNYSSELNVNALELDDSALYLCASSLWRTEAFFGQGTRLTVV.

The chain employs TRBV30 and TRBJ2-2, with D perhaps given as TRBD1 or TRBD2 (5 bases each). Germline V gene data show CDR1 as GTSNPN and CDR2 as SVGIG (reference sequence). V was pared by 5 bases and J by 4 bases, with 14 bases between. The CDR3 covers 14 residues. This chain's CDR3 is CAWGTTVRTGELFF. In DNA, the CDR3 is TGTGCCTGGGGGACGACTGTCCGCACCGGGGAGCTGTTTTTT. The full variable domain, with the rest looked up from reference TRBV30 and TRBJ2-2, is SQTIHQWPATLVQPVGSPLSLECTVEGTSNPNLYWYRQAAGRGLQLLFYSVGIGQISSEVPQNLSASRPQDRQFILSSKKLLLSDSGFYLCAWGTTVRTGELFFGEGSRLTVL.

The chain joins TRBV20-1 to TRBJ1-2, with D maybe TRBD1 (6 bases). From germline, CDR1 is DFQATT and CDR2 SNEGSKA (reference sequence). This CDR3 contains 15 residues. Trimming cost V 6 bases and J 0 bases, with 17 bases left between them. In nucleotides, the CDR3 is TGCAGTGCCCCAACCGGGACAACTTCTAACTATGGCTACACCTTC. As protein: CSAPTGTTSNYGYTF.

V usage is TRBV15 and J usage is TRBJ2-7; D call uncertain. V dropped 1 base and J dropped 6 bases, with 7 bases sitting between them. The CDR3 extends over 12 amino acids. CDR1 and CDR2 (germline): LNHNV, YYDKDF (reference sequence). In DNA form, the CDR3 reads TGTGCCACCAGCAGAGCAGGACCCGAGCAGTACTTC. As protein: CATSRAGPEQYF.

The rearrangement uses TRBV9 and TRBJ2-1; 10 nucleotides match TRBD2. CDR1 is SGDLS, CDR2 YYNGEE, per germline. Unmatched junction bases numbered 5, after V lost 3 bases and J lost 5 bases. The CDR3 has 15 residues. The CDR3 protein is CASSDSGGSHNEQFF. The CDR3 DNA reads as TGTGCCAGCAGCGATAGCGGGGGGTCCCACAATGAGCAGTTCTTC.

The DNA for the CDR3 is TGTGCCTGGAGGGCATATGGCAATGAGCAGTTCTTC. Its translation: CAWRAYGNEQFF. The chain links TRBV30 to TRBJ2-1; D is uncertain. The CDR3 runs to 12 residues. Germline V gene sequence: CDR1 GTSNPN, CDR2 SVGIG (reference sequence). V lost 3 bases, J lost 6 bases, and 9 bases lay in between. Filled out from reference TRBV30 and TRBJ2-1, the complete variable domain reads SQTIHQWPATLVQPVGSPLSLECTVEGTSNPNLYWYRQAAGRGLQLLFYSVGIGQISSEVPQNLSASRPQDRQFILSSKKLLLSDSGFYLCAWRAYGNEQFFGPGTRLTVL.

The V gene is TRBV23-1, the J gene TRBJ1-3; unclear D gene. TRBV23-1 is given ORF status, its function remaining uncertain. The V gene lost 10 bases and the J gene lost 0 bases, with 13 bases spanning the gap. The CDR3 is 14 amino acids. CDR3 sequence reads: CANKGSYSGNTIYF. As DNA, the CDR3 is TGCGCCAACAAAGGGAGCTACTCTGGAAACACCATATATTTT.

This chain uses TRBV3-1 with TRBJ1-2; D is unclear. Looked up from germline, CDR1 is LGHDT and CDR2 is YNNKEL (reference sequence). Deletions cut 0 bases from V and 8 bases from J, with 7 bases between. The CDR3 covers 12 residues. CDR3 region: CASSQDQRGYTF. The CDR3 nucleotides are TGTGCCAGCAGCCAAGATCAAAGAGGCTACACCTTC.

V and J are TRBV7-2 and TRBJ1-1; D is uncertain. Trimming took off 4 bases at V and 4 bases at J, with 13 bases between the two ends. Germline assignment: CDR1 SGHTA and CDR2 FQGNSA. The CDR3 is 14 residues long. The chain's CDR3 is CASSWSWEGTEAFF. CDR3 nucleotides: TGTGCCAGCAGCTGGTCCTGGGAGGGCACTGAAGCTTTCTTT.

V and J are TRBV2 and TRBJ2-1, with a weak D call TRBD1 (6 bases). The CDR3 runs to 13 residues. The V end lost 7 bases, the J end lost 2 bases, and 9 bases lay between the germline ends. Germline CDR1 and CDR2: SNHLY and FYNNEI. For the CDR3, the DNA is TGTGCCAGCAAAGAGGGGGCCTACAATGAGCAGTTCTTC. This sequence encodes CASKEGAYNEQFF.

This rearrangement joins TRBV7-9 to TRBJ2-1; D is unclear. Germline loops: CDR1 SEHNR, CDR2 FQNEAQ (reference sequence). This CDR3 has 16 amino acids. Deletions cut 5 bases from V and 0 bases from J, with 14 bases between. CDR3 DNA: TGTGCCAGCAGCCTGCAGGATTTTAGCTCCTACAATGAGCAGTTCTTC. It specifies CASSLQDFSSYNEQFF.

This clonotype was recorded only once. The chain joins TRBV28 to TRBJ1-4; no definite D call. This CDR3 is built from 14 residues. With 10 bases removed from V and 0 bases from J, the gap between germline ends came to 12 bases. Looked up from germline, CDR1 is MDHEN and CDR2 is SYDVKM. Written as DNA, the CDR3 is TGTGCCACCAATTACGGTACAACTAATGAAAAACTGTTTTTT. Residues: CATNYGTTNEKLFF. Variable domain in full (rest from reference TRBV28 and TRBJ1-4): DVKVTQSSRYLVKRTGEKVFLECVQDMDHENMFWYRQDPGLGLRLIYFSYDVKMKEKGDIPEGYSVSREKKERFSLILESASTNQTSMYLCATNYGTTNEKLFFGSGTQLSVL.

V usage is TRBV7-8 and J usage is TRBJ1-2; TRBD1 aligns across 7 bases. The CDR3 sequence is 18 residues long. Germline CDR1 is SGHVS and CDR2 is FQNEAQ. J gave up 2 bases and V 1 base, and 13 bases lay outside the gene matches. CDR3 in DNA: TGTGCCAGCAGCTTAGTGATATCGACAGGGTCGGCGAACTATGGCTACACCTTC. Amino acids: CASSLVISTGSANYGYTF.

The CDR3 is CASSLVGSSGSTDTQYF. CDR3 DNA: TGCGCCAGCAGCTTGGTAGGGTCTAGCGGGTCCACAGATACGCAGTATTTT. The chain employs TRBV5-1 and TRBJ2-3; 8 bases fit TRBD2. The CDR3 runs 17 residues. Germline V gene lookup returns CDR1 SGHRS and CDR2 YFSETQ. V gave up 0 bases and J gave up 2 bases; unmatched junction bases: 8.

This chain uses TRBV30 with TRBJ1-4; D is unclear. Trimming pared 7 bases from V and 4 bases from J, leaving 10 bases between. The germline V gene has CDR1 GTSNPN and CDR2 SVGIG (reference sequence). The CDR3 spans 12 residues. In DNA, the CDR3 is TGTGCCTATACCGGGCTTAATGAAAAACTGTTTTTT. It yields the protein CAYTGLNEKLFF. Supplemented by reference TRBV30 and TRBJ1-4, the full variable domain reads SQTIHQWPATLVQPVGSPLSLECTVEGTSNPNLYWYRQAAGRGLQLLFYSVGIGQISSEVPQNLSASRPQDRQFILSSKKLLLSDSGFYLCAYTGLNEKLFFGSGTQLSVL.

The CDR3 DNA reads as TGCGCCAGCAGCATCGGACTAGCGGGACCCACAGATACGCAGTATTTT. Amino acid sequence: CASSIGLAGPTDTQYF. The chain couples TRBV5-1 to TRBJ2-3, with 12 bases that match TRBD2. V was clipped by 4 bases and J by 2 bases; unmatched bases: 5. Germline V lookup: CDR1 SGHRS, CDR2 YFSETQ. This CDR3 spans 16 amino acids.